Following are 6 T cell receptor beta chains from one sample sequenced in a study of cytomegalovirus exposure and HLA in healthy donors. PCR was performed using 60 Vbeta and 13 Jbeta primers. The assay was immunoSEQ multiplex PCR, and TCRdb's table has in-frame clones only and misses some. The sample yields roughly 100,000 clones, 75% seen once. Source material: PBMCs. The receptors were gathered from a man between 35 and 55 years old in good health and CMV-seronegative.

The chain employs TRBV2 and TRBJ1-5; D might be TRBD1 (6 bases). There are 14 residues in the CDR3. The germline V gene has CDR1 SNHLY and CDR2 FYNNEI. Trimming left V 9 bases short and J 0 bases short, with 12 bases between. Here the CDR3 reads CASTGSYSNQPQHF. In DNA form, the CDR3 reads TGTGCCAGTACAGGGTCCTATAGCAATCAGCCCCAGCATTTT.

V is TRBV5-1 and J is TRBJ1-6; D not resolved. CDR3 length: 15 amino acids. Germline CDR1 reads SGHRS; CDR2 reads YFSETQ. V was cut by 2 bases and J by 3 bases, with 9 bases left in between. This CDR3 reads CASSFIGIYNSPLHF. The CDR3 DNA sequence: TGCGCCAGCAGCTTTATCGGGATCTATAATTCACCCCTCCACTTT.

The V call is TRBV29-1, the J call TRBJ2-6; possible D gene TRBD1, 5 bases. V shed 5 bases and J shed 2 bases, with 13 bases lying between them. Germline values: CDR1 SQVTM, CDR2 ANQGSEA. CDR3 length: 15 amino acids. The CDR3 sequence is CSVLGRDTGANVLTF. The CDR3 nucleotides are TGCAGCGTTCTTGGCAGGGATACTGGGGCCAACGTCCTGACTTTC.

The chain couples TRBV7-9 to TRBJ2-1; 12 nucleotides agree with TRBD2. Trimming took 4 bases from V and 5 from J; bases not matched to a gene: 12. CDR3 length: 18 amino acids. The germline V gene has CDR1 SEHNR and CDR2 FQNEAQ (reference sequence). The CDR3, as DNA: TGTGCCAGCAGCTCCGCCTCTGGTGGACTAGCGGGGAACAATGAGCAGTTCTTC. Translated: CASSSASGGLAGNNEQFF.

This clone was seen a handful of times. The V call is TRBV5-1, the J call TRBJ1-1, with D perhaps TRBD1 (6 bases). The germline V gene has CDR1 SGHRS and CDR2 YFSETQ. The CDR3 is 16 residues long. V lost 0 bases and J 6 bases, leaving 18 bases between the germline ends. CDR3: CASSLAYAKGVPEAFF. CDR3 coding DNA: TGCGCCAGCAGCTTGGCCTACGCGAAGGGGGTGCCTGAAGCTTTCTTT.

J is TRBJ1-1 and V is TRBV4-3; 8 bases agree with TRBD1. Germline loops: CDR1 LGHNA, CDR2 YSLEER. This CDR3 contains 19 residues. The V and J ends lost 0 bases and 1 base, in that order; junction bases with no gene match: 13. CDR3 sequence: CASSQEVRPGGFWNTEAFF. The CDR3 DNA reads as TGCGCCAGCAGCCAAGAGGTCCGGCCAGGGGGCTTCTGGAACACTGAAGCTTTCTTT.